The TCR beta chain described here comes from a study of metastatic and nonmetastatic thyroid tumors. In the study overall: Peripheral blood and tumor or nodule samples from malignant and benign thyroid patients were compared. General observations from the study: Malignant thyroid tumors reportedly exceeded benign nodules significantly in TCR beta diversity, with the difference appearing in blood and tumor.

Thyroid surgery had not been preceded by any treatment in any patient. Original processing methods: In papillary thyroid cancer, a distant-metastasis classifier was built using CDR3 differences across clinicopathological groups. TCRdb re-called clones from the PCR reads using MiXCR. The V and J calls here are based on TCRdb, not the publication. The sample lists about 38,000 clones, less than 30% occurring once. The CDR3 runs 13 residues. V lost 2 bases and J lost 10, with 10 bases in between. From germline, CDR1 is SGDLS and CDR2 YYNGEE. A word on this clone: Its antigen remains unknown.

The sample comprised blood. This sequence joins TRBV9 and TRBJ1-6, with a possible D match to TRBD1 (5 bases). The origin of this receptor is a male donor with papillary thyroid cancer or a benign thyroid nodule (not recorded which). Some clones in this sample may be carry-over from other donors' samples. CDR3 sequence (DNA): TGTGCCAGCAGCGTGGGGACTCAATCACCCCTCCACTTT. As protein: CASSVGTQSPLHF.